This is a list of T cell receptor beta chains from one sample in a study of neurological immune-mediated disorders. TCRdb re-derived calls from the 5' RACE reads in MiXCR, one entry per CDR3 protein. The sample yields more than 15,000 distinct CDR3 sequences, around 10% seen once. Sample: CD8+ T cells from blood. The source of these receptors is a woman in her forties or fifties in good health. Each CDR3 is given with its conserved first and last residue. D genes are given only for firm matches. Size is omitted from some rows. Given values are once, few, many or a class for expanded clones.

size,J,D,V,CDR3,DNA
many,TRBJ2-1,.,TRBV29-1,CSVTGLGYNEQFF,TGCAGCGTCACAGGGCTCGGTTACAATGAGCAGTTCTTC
many,TRBJ2-1,TRBD2,TRBV7-8,CASSSGLVQNEQFF,TGTGCCAGCAGCTCCGGACTAGTACAAAATGAGCAGTTCTTC
many,TRBJ1-2,.,TRBV7-2,CASSLGVVGYGYTF,TGTGCCAGCAGCTTAGGGGTGGTGGGCTATGGCTACACCTTC
many,TRBJ2-1,.,TRBV6-2/TRBV6-3,CASSYGFGLSGEQFF,TGTGCCAGCAGTTACGGGTTCGGACTTTCGGGAGAGCAGTTCTTC
many,TRBJ2-7,.,TRBV5-1,CASSEKTGHEQYF,TGCGCCAGCAGCGAGAAGACAGGTCACGAGCAGTACTTC
many,TRBJ2-1,TRBD2,TRBV28,CASSYMGLADSYNEQFF,TGTGCCAGCAGTTATATGGGACTAGCGGACTCCTACAATGAGCAGTTCTTC
.,TRBJ2-3,TRBD2,TRBV20-1,CSARDLSGGFADTQYF,TGCAGTGCTAGAGATCTTAGCGGGGGCTTCGCAGATACGCAGTATTTT
.,TRBJ2-3,TRBD2,TRBV5-1,CASSLLGTSADTQYF,TGCGCCAGCAGCTTGCTTGGGACTAGCGCAGATACGCAGTATTTT
.,TRBJ2-5,TRBD1,TRBV29-1,CSVPPVTGTEETQYF,TGCAGCGTACCACCCGTTACCGGGACAGAAGAGACCCAGTACTTC
.,TRBJ1-3,.,TRBV28,CASSFGGRSGNTIYF,TGTGCCAGCAGTTTTGGGGGAAGGTCTGGAAACACCATATATTTT
many,TRBJ2-7,.,TRBV6-2/TRBV6-3,CASGSAYEQYF,TGTGCCAGCGGCTCAGCCTACGAGCAGTACTTC
many,TRBJ2-7,.,TRBV20-1,CSAYSQSSYEQYF,TGCAGTGCCTATTCACAGTCCTCCTACGAGCAGTACTTC
few,TRBJ2-3,.,TRBV9,CASGRVNTDTQYF,TGTGCCAGCGGAAGAGTGAACACAGATACGCAGTATTTT
many,TRBJ2-1,.,TRBV7-9,CASSPAGLSYNEQFF,TGTGCCAGCAGCCCCGCAGGGCTCTCCTACAATGAGCAGTTCTTC
many,TRBJ2-7,TRBD1,TRBV29-1,CSVEEVQGAYEQYF,TGCAGCGTTGAAGAAGTGCAGGGGGCCTACGAGCAGTACTTC
many,TRBJ2-1,.,TRBV6-4,CASSDYKYNEQFF,TGTGCCAGCAGTGACTATAAATACAATGAGCAGTTCTTC
.,TRBJ2-3,TRBD2,TRBV24-1,CATSDATSGGTTQYF,TGTGCCACCAGTGATGCGACTAGCGGGGGGACTACGCAGTATTTT
.,TRBJ2-5,.,TRBV10-2,CASSEGRMKYQETQYF,TGCGCCAGCAGTGAGGGCCGGATGAAGTACCAAGAGACCCAGTACTTC
many,TRBJ2-3,TRBD1,TRBV28,CASLLRDRHTDTQYF,TGTGCCAGCTTACTCCGGGACAGGCACACAGATACGCAGTATTTT
few,TRBJ1-3,.,TRBV12-3/TRBV12-4,CASSIYLCSVEGGNTIYF,.
many,TRBJ1-2,TRBD1,TRBV29-1,CSVEVSGTAYGYTF,TGCAGCGTTGAAGTTTCCGGGACAGCCTATGGCTACACCTTC
many,TRBJ2-5,TRBD2,TRBV20-1,CSARDRVGAGGPGAPQETQYF,TGCAGTGCTAGAGATAGGGTTGGGGCGGGAGGGCCGGGAGCCCCCCAAGAGACCCAGTACTTC
many,TRBJ1-5,TRBD1,TRBV7-2,CASSPGQGAWQPQHF,TGTGCCAGCAGCCCAGGACAGGGGGCATGGCAGCCCCAGCATTTT
many,TRBJ2-7,TRBD1,TRBV20-1,CSATLRDRDPYEQYF,TGCAGTGCTACCCTCCGGGACAGGGACCCCTACGAGCAGTACTTC
many,TRBJ2-3,.,TRBV25-1,CASTGDTQYF,TGTGCCAGCACGGGGGATACGCAGTATTTT
many,TRBJ2-1,.,TRBV7-3,CASSLVGAGSYNEQFF,TGTGCCAGCAGCTTAGTGGGGGCCGGGTCCTACAATGAGCAGTTCTTC
many,TRBJ1-5,TRBD1,TRBV4-1,CASSQEWTGRNQPQHF,TGCGCCAGCAGCCAAGAATGGACAGGCCGCAATCAGCCCCAGCATTTT
.,TRBJ2-1,.,TRBV3-1,CASSSSSEQFF,TGTGCCAGCAGCTCCAGTTCTGAGCAGTTCTTC
many,TRBJ1-1,TRBD1,TRBV4-3,CASSQGTGFTEAFF,TGCGCCAGCAGCCAAGGGACAGGGTTCACTGAAGCTTTCTTT
many,TRBJ2-7,TRBD1,TRBV25-1,CASGQAREQYF,TGTGCCAGCGGACAGGCCCGTGAGCAGTACTTC
.,TRBJ2-5,.,TRBV7-8,CASSLQLGWLETQYF,TGTGCCAGCAGCTTACAATTGGGTTGGCTAGAGACCCAGTACTTC
many,TRBJ2-3,.,TRBV5-6,CASSLQGGRTDTQYF,TGTGCCAGCAGCTTGCAAGGGGGTCGGACAGATACGCAGTATTTT
.,TRBJ1-2,TRBD1,TRBV20-1,CSAEKKPGGAVGYTF,TGCAGTGCTGAGAAAAAACCAGGGGGCGCCGTTGGCTACACCTTC
many,TRBJ1-1,.,TRBV19,CASGPGKNTEAFF,TGTGCCAGTGGCCCAGGGAAGAACACTGAAGCTTTCTTT
.,TRBJ2-1,TRBD2,TRBV5-1,CASTGTSGDPYNEQFF,TGCGCCAGCACCGGGACTAGCGGGGACCCCTACAATGAGCAGTTCTTC
many,TRBJ2-4,.,TRBV5-1,CASSPGMDGAKNIQYF,TGCGCCAGCAGCCCAGGGATGGACGGAGCCAAAAACATTCAGTACTTC
many,TRBJ1-1,TRBD1,TRBV7-9,CASRLTGENTEAFF,TGTGCCAGCAGATTGACAGGGGAGAACACTGAAGCTTTCTTT
many,TRBJ2-3,.,TRBV20-1,CSARSSGRGLLIDTQYF,TGCAGTGCTAGATCTAGTGGCAGGGGCCTACTGATAGATACGCAGTATTTT
.,TRBJ2-4,.,TRBV11-2,CASSAYEAKNIQYF,TGTGCCAGCAGCGCCTATGAAGCCAAAAACATTCAGTACTTC
many,TRBJ2-7,TRBD1,TRBV20-1,CSAWTGVSEQYF,TGCAGTGCTTGGACAGGGGTGTCCGAGCAGTACTTC
many,TRBJ2-7,.,TRBV20-1,CSARERGQPYEQYF,TGCAGTGCTAGGGAACGCGGACAGCCCTACGAGCAGTACTTC
few,TRBJ1-2,.,TRBV29-1,CSVDRGANYGYTF,TGCAGCGTTGACAGGGGTGCTAACTATGGCTACACCTTC